A selection of T cell receptor beta chains follows, all from one sample in a study of cytomegalovirus exposure and HLA in healthy donors. Sequencing used immunoSEQ multiplex PCR; TCRdb keeps in-frame clones, though not all of them. The sample has around 170,000 clones; over 65% are singletons. Sequencing used PBMCs. The receptors come from a woman aged 45-59 years in good health and CMV-seropositive. Both conserved end residues are part of each CDR3. Each record gives: CDR3 DNA, CDR3 protein, D gene, J gene, clone size, V gene. A D gene is named only where the DNA matches it firmly. Size tells how often a clone was seen (once, few, many) or the class of an expanded clone, and some rows leave it out.

CDR3 DNA: TGTGCCAGCTCAGCAGGGGGGAACTTCTATGGCTACACCTTC
CDR3 protein: CASSAGGNFYGYTF
D gene: TRBD1
J gene: TRBJ1-2
clone size: .
V gene: TRBV18

CDR3 DNA: TGTGCCAGCAGGACGGGACAAGGGATTGAAAAACTGTTTTTT
CDR3 protein: CASRTGQGIEKLFF
D gene: .
J gene: TRBJ1-4
clone size: .
V gene: TRBV6-1

CDR3 DNA: TGTGCCAGCAGCGCCGCGGGGGGCCAGGAAGATACGCAGTATTTT
CDR3 protein: CASSAAGGQEDTQYF
D gene: TRBD2
J gene: TRBJ2-3
clone size: .
V gene: TRBV7-9

CDR3 DNA: TGTGCCAGCAAATCAGGTGCCTCTAATCAGCCCCAGCATTTT
CDR3 protein: CASKSGASNQPQHF
D gene: .
J gene: TRBJ1-5
clone size: .
V gene: TRBV2

CDR3 DNA: TGTGCCAGCAGCTCGACAGGGGGCAAGGGTGAGCAGTTCTTC
CDR3 protein: CASSSTGGKGEQFF
D gene: TRBD1
J gene: TRBJ2-1
clone size: .
V gene: TRBV5-4

CDR3 DNA: TGTGCCAGCAGCCAGGGCCCCTACGAGCAGTACTTC
CDR3 protein: CASSQGPYEQYF
D gene: .
J gene: TRBJ2-7
clone size: few
V gene: TRBV14

CDR3 DNA: TGCGCCAGCAGCCCCACACGTTCGACAGGGGGGAATGAGCAGTTCTTC
CDR3 protein: CASSPTRSTGGNEQFF
D gene: TRBD1
J gene: TRBJ2-1
clone size: .
V gene: TRBV4-3

CDR3 DNA: TGTGCCAGCAGCTTTCTAGCGGGGGACGTCACAGATACGCAGTATTTT
CDR3 protein: CASSFLAGDVTDTQYF
D gene: TRBD2
J gene: TRBJ2-3
clone size: .
V gene: TRBV9

CDR3 DNA: TGTGCCAGCAGTGAAATAGGCGGGACTAGCAATTACGAGCAGTACTTC
CDR3 protein: CASSEIGGTSNYEQYF
D gene: TRBD2
J gene: TRBJ2-7
clone size: few
V gene: TRBV6-1

CDR3 DNA: TGTGCCAGCAGGCCCGTGGCAGGGGCCAACGTCCTGACTTTC
CDR3 protein: CASRPVAGANVLTF
D gene: .
J gene: TRBJ2-6
clone size: few
V gene: TRBV28

CDR3 DNA: TGTGCCAGCAGCCCGAGGACAGGGGGAGGCACCGGGGAGCTGTTTTTT
CDR3 protein: CASSPRTGGGTGELFF
D gene: TRBD1
J gene: TRBJ2-2
clone size: .
V gene: TRBV7-3

CDR3 DNA: TGTGCTAGTGGTTTGGGGACAGAAGGATCACCCCTCCACTTT
CDR3 protein: CASGLGTEGSPLHF
D gene: .
J gene: TRBJ1-6
clone size: .
V gene: TRBV12-5

CDR3 DNA: TGTGCCACCAGCAGAGAGGCCCCGGGACAGGGAAGGTATACGCAGTATTTT
CDR3 protein: CATSREAPGQGRYTQYF
D gene: TRBD1
J gene: TRBJ2-3
clone size: .
V gene: TRBV15

CDR3 DNA: TGTGCCAGCAGCCCACAGGGATCCGATGAGCAGTTCTTC
CDR3 protein: CASSPQGSDEQFF
D gene: .
J gene: TRBJ2-1
clone size: .
V gene: TRBV7-3

CDR3 DNA: TGTGCTAGTGGTTTGGTACAGGGGGACACCGGGGAGCTGTTTTTT
CDR3 protein: CASGLVQGDTGELFF
D gene: TRBD1
J gene: TRBJ2-2
clone size: once
V gene: TRBV12-5

CDR3 DNA: TGTGCCAGCAGACGTGGACAGATGAACACTGAAGCTTTCTTT
CDR3 protein: CASRRGQMNTEAFF
D gene: .
J gene: TRBJ1-1
clone size: .
V gene: TRBV11-3

CDR3 DNA: TGTGCCAGCAGCTTGGTGGGGCAAGCTACGCAGTATTTT
CDR3 protein: CASSLVGQATQYF
D gene: .
J gene: TRBJ2-3
clone size: .
V gene: TRBV5-4

CDR3 DNA: TGTGCCAGCAGCTCCAGACAGGGGCTCCAAGAGACCCAGTACTTC
CDR3 protein: CASSSRQGLQETQYF
D gene: TRBD1
J gene: TRBJ2-5
clone size: .
V gene: TRBV5-4

CDR3 DNA: TGTGCCAGCAGCCTAGCCCTTAGCGGGGTTGTTTTAACAGATACGCAGTATTTT
CDR3 protein: CASSLALSGVVLTDTQYF
D gene: TRBD2
J gene: TRBJ2-3
clone size: few
V gene: TRBV7-2

CDR3 DNA: TGTGCCACCAGCCGGGACAGGGAGCCTAACTATGGCTACACCTTC
CDR3 protein: CATSRDREPNYGYTF
D gene: TRBD1
J gene: TRBJ1-2
clone size: .
V gene: TRBV15

CDR3 DNA: TGTGCCAGCAGGACCCATGGGCGGGGAGATACGCAGTATTTT
CDR3 protein: CASRTHGRGDTQYF
D gene: .
J gene: TRBJ2-3
clone size: once
V gene: TRBV27

CDR3 DNA: TGTGCCAGCAGTGCTTCACAGGGGAACTATGGCTACACCTTC
CDR3 protein: CASSASQGNYGYTF
D gene: TRBD1
J gene: TRBJ1-2
clone size: .
V gene: TRBV2

CDR3 DNA: TGTGCCAGCAGCACCCCCGGGTTCGAGCAGTACTTC
CDR3 protein: CASSTPGFEQYF
D gene: .
J gene: TRBJ2-7
clone size: once
V gene: TRBV27

CDR3 DNA: TGTGCCAGCAGTGACTCAGGCGGGGGAATGTACAATGAGCAGTTCTTC
CDR3 protein: CASSDSGGGMYNEQFF
D gene: TRBD2
J gene: TRBJ2-1
clone size: .
V gene: TRBV6-4

CDR3 DNA: TGTGCCAGCAGCTTGTTCGCTAACAGGGGATACAATTCACCCCTCCACTTT
CDR3 protein: CASSLFANRGYNSPLHF
D gene: TRBD1
J gene: TRBJ1-6
clone size: .
V gene: TRBV7-8

CDR3 DNA: TGTGCCCCTCCCCCAACACCCACACACACAGATACGCAGTATTTT
CDR3 protein: CAPPPTPTHTDTQYF
D gene: .
J gene: TRBJ2-3
clone size: .
V gene: TRBV9

CDR3 DNA: TGTGCCAGCAGCCAAGAGGACAGGGGCCCATATAGCAATCAGCCCCAGCATTTT
CDR3 protein: CASSQEDRGPYSNQPQHF
D gene: TRBD1
J gene: TRBJ1-5
clone size: few
V gene: TRBV4-2

CDR3 DNA: TGTGCCAGCAGCGTTCTGGGCAGCCGGGGGGCCAACGTCCTGACTTTC
CDR3 protein: CASSVLGSRGANVLTF
D gene: .
J gene: TRBJ2-6
clone size: .
V gene: TRBV9

CDR3 DNA: TGCGCCAGCAGCCAAGGGGACAGGGACGAGACCCAGTACTTC
CDR3 protein: CASSQGDRDETQYF
D gene: TRBD1
J gene: TRBJ2-5
clone size: .
V gene: TRBV4-1

CDR3 DNA: TGCGCCAGCAGCTTGGGGACAGGGGGTTCAGATACGCAGTATTTT
CDR3 protein: CASSLGTGGSDTQYF
D gene: TRBD1
J gene: TRBJ2-3
clone size: .
V gene: TRBV5-1

CDR3 DNA: TGTGCCAGCAGTTTATTTGCAGGGGAAGAGACCCAGTACTTC
CDR3 protein: CASSLFAGEETQYF
D gene: .
J gene: TRBJ2-5
clone size: few
V gene: TRBV27

CDR3 DNA: TGTGCCAGCAGAGGACAGGATTCCTACAATGAGCAGTTCTTC
CDR3 protein: CASRGQDSYNEQFF
D gene: TRBD1
J gene: TRBJ2-1
clone size: .
V gene: TRBV7-6

CDR3 DNA: TGTGCCAGCAGCTTAAGGCGACAGGGAGGAGGACAAGAGACCCAGTACTTC
CDR3 protein: CASSLRRQGGGQETQYF
D gene: .
J gene: TRBJ2-5
clone size: .
V gene: TRBV11-3

CDR3 DNA: TGCGCCAGCAGCCAAGCACTGCTCTACGAGCAGTACTTC
CDR3 protein: CASSQALLYEQYF
D gene: .
J gene: TRBJ2-7
clone size: .
V gene: TRBV4-1

CDR3 DNA: TGTGCCAGCAGCTTAGCGTTGCCGGGAGGTTCCGAGCAGTACTTC
CDR3 protein: CASSLALPGGSEQYF
D gene: TRBD2
J gene: TRBJ2-7
clone size: .
V gene: TRBV7-9

CDR3 DNA: TGCGCCAGCAGTCCCGGGACAGGGGCCGGGGCCAACGTCCTGACTTTC
CDR3 protein: CASSPGTGAGANVLTF
D gene: TRBD1
J gene: TRBJ2-6
clone size: .
V gene: TRBV5-1

CDR3 DNA: TGTGCCAGCAGTCTTGGACTAGCGGGGGGCCGGACTCAAGAGACCCAGTACTTC
CDR3 protein: CASSLGLAGGRTQETQYF
D gene: TRBD2
J gene: TRBJ2-5
clone size: .
V gene: TRBV27

CDR3 DNA: TGTGCCAGCAGCCCATTGGACTCGGCGGGCGAGCAGTACTTC
CDR3 protein: CASSPLDSAGEQYF
D gene: .
J gene: TRBJ2-7
clone size: .
V gene: TRBV7-6

CDR3 DNA: TGTGCCAGCAGCGTAGGAGGGGCTAGCGGGGGGGCGGATACGCAGTATTTT
CDR3 protein: CASSVGGASGGADTQYF
D gene: TRBD2
J gene: TRBJ2-3
clone size: .
V gene: TRBV9

CDR3 DNA: TGTTCCAGCGACAGATCTGGAAACACCATATATTTT
CDR3 protein: CSSDRSGNTIYF
D gene: .
J gene: TRBJ1-3
clone size: .
V gene: TRBV7-9

CDR3 DNA: TGTGCCAGCAGCTTCCAGGGGGCTGGGGAAAAACTGTTTTTT
CDR3 protein: CASSFQGAGEKLFF
D gene: TRBD1
J gene: TRBJ1-4
clone size: few
V gene: TRBV5-4